This T cell receptor beta chain was sequenced in a study of blood T cell repertoires in COVID-19. As for the study in general: The study drew acute and convalescent COVID-19 samples from the United States, Italy and Spain. PBMCs, B-cell-depleted T cells, or T cells provided the cDNA or gDNA that made up the material.

Original processing notes: How many nucleated cells were present was estimated from reference gene primer amplification. Assay used: immunoSEQ multiplex PCR; TCRdb lists only in-frame clones, some missing. V and J calls and clone size are those listed in that table; D and trimming were worked out from the DNA. The data hold around 77,000 clones, with under 90% observed a single time. This TCR was recovered from a man between 65 and 85 years old with active or convalescent COVID-19. Sequenced: peripheral blood.

CDR3 amino acids: CASSYATGALYEQYF. The CDR3 nucleotides are TGTGCCAGCAGTTACGCGACAGGGGCCCTCTACGAGCAGTACTTC. The J gene is TRBJ2-7, the V gene TRBV6-5; 8 positions match TRBD1. V trimming: 2 bases; J trimming: 3 bases; junction bases outside the gene matches: 6. In germline, CDR1 is MNHEY, CDR2 SVGAGI. The CDR3 covers 15 residues.